One TCR beta chain is described in this entry. Antigen unknown. This record comes from a study of shared clonotypes between healthy human individuals. Study conclusions and caveats: Estimated clonotype richness was generally higher in naive than memory subsets. Among donors, clonotype sharing was expected to be affected by sequencing depth.

The data were produced by immunoSEQ multiplex PCR, yet TCRdb's version contains in-frame clones alone and is incomplete. Of about 2 million clones detected, 95% appear once; the ten largest clones hold 0.1% to 0.15%. Germline values: CDR1 SNHLY, CDR2 FYNNEI. V lost 7 bases and J lost 9; bases outside the gene matches: 8. The CDR3 is made up of 14 amino acids. The clonotype comes from a man aged 18 to 30 in good health. V and J are TRBV2 and TRBJ1-6; 8 bases are shared with TRBD1. The specimen sequenced was naive CD4+ T cells sorted from blood. Stated subset: CD45RA+ positively selected. The CDR3 spells CASNPDRVISPLHF. In DNA form, the CDR3 reads TGTGCCAGCAACCCGGACAGGGTTATTTCACCCCTCCACTTT.